This T cell receptor beta chain was recovered during a study of regulatory T cells in long-lasting Graves disease. This clonotype was observed a few times. Time point described: newly diagnosed GD, antithyroid drugs for less than 3 months. The authors made the TCR library using RNA they extracted from PBMCs. Sequencing libraries for TCR beta were prepared with iRepertoire HTBI primers and Arm-PCR of CDR3 regions. TCRdb ran MiXCR on the multiplex PCR reads and lists one entry per CDR3 protein. The sample lists around 360,000 distinct CDR3 sequences; roughly 17% were seen once. This sample also belongs to another study, concerning T cells in Graves' hyperthyroidism and ophthalmopathy.

The TCR sequence derives from a young woman with Graves disease. This specimen consisted of peripheral blood mononuclear cells (PBMCs), obtained at new diagnosis, from a patient treated with antithyroid drugs.

The CDR3 is CASRSGDWKGDEQFF. CDR3 DNA: TGTGCCAGCCGGTCTGGGGACTGGAAAGGGGATGAGCAGTTCTTC. The chain is built from TRBV12-3 or TRBV12-4 and TRBJ2-1; possibly TRBD2 for D (6 bases). The CDR3 runs 15 residues. V lost 8 bases, J lost 8 bases, and 22 bases lay in between.